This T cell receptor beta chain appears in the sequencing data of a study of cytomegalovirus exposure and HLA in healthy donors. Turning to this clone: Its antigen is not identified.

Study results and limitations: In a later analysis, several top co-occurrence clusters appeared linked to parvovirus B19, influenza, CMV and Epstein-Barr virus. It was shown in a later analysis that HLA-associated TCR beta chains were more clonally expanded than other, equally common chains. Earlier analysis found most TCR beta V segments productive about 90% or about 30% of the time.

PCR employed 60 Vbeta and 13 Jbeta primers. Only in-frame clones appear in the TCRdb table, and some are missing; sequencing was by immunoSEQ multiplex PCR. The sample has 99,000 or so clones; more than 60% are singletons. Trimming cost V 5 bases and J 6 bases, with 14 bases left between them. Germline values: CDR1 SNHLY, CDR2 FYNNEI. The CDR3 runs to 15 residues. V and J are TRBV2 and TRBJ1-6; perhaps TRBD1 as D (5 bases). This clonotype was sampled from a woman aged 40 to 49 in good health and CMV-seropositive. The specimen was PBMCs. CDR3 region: CASSSLGVPNSPLHF. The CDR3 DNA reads TGTGCCAGCAGTTCCCTAGGGGTGCCTAATTCACCCCTCCACTTT.